This TCR beta chain was obtained from a study of blood T cell repertoires in COVID-19. Study-wide context: Italy, Spain and the United States were the sources of the convalescent and acute COVID-19 samples.

Generated by immunoSEQ multiplex PCR, the TCRdb table keeps only in-frame clones and is missing some. Among about 480,000 clones listed, 88% were seen once. What the recovered Cohort 3 donors had was two negative PCRs, clearance, or symptom resolution. With 4 bases removed from V and 0 bases from J, the gap between germline ends came to 14 bases. Germline assignment: CDR1 SGHDT and CDR2 YYEEEE. The CDR3 consists of 15 residues. This TCR derives from a woman between 40 and 55 years old who had recovered from COVID-19. Sequencing input: PBMCs or T cells enriched from blood (not recorded which). The V and J genes are TRBV5-6 and TRBJ2-7, with a tentative D call TRBD1 (6 bases). For the CDR3, the DNA is TGTGCCAGCAGCCCCCGACAGGTCCCCTCCTACGAGCAGTACTTC. Translating gives CASSPRQVPSYEQYF.